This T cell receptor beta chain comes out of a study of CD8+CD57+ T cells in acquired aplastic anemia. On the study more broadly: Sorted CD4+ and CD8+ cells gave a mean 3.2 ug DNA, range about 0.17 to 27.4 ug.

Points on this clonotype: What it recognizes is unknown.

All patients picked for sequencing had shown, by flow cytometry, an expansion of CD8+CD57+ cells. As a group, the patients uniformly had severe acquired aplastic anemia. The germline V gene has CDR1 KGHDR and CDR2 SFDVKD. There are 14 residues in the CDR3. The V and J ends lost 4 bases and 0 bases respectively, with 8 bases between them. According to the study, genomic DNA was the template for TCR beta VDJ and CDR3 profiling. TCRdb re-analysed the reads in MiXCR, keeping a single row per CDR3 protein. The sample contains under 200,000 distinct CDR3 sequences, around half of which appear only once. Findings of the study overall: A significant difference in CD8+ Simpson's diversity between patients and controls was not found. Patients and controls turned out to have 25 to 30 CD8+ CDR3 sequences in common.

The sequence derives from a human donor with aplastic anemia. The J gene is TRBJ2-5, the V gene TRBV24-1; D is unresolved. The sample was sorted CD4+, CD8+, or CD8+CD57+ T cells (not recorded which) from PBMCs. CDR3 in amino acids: CATSELRYQETQYF. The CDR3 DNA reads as TGTGCCACCAGTGAGTTGAGGTACCAAGAGACCCAGTACTTC.